These 32 T cell receptor beta chains originate from one sample sequenced in a study of blood T cell repertoires in COVID-19. Some clones are missing from TCRdb's copy, which holds only in-frame ones; the method was immunoSEQ multiplex PCR. The sample lists about 190,000 clones; about 85% were seen once. Sequenced: peripheral blood. Receptor source: a man aged 25 to 40 with acute or convalescent COVID-19.

The chain employs TRBV28 and TRBJ1-3; D might be TRBD1 (5 bases). Germline V gene sequence: CDR1 MDHEN, CDR2 SYDVKM. The CDR3 contains 15 residues. Trimming left V 4 bases short and J 3 bases short, with 13 bases between. The CDR3 protein is CASSSLLGGGNTIYF. The CDR3 nucleotides are TGTGCCAGCAGTTCGCTCCTGGGGGGTGGAAACACCATATATTTT.

CDR3 nucleotides: TGTGCCAGCAGCCAAGGGGTCCGGGTCTCTGGAAACACCATATATTTT. This gives the protein CASSQGVRVSGNTIYF. This chain joins TRBV3-1 (or the pseudogene TRBV3-2) and TRBJ1-3, with D unclear. This CDR3 comprises 16 residues. The V gene's germline CDR1 is LGHDT and CDR2 YNNKEL (reference sequence). With 1 base removed from V and 0 bases from J, the gap between germline ends came to 10 bases.

This rearrangement joins TRBV28 to TRBJ1-1; D ambiguous. CDR1 MDHEN and CDR2 SYDVKM come from the germline V gene. With 3 bases removed from V and 11 bases from J, the gap between germline ends came to 10 bases. The CDR3 is 11 residues long. CDR3 sequence reads: CASSFPAGAFF. The CDR3 coding sequence is TGTGCCAGCAGTTTCCCTGCGGGGGCTTTCTTT. Full variable domain (rest looked up from reference TRBV28 and TRBJ1-1): DVKVTQSSRYLVKRTGEKVFLECVQDMDHENMFWYRQDPGLGLRLIYFSYDVKMKEKGDIPEGYSVSREKKERFSLILESASTNQTSMYLCASSFPAGAFFGQGTRLTVV.

This chain joins TRBV19 and TRBJ1-1; D might be TRBD1 (5 bases). Trimming removed 5 bases at V and 0 bases at J, with 7 bases between. CDR1 and CDR2 from the germline V gene are LNHDA and SQIVND (reference sequence). This CDR3 is built from 13 residues. The CDR3 sequence is CASSDRLNTEAFF. The CDR3 region has the DNA TGTGCCAGTAGTGACAGATTGAACACTGAAGCTTTCTTT.

The chain has TRBV6-1 and TRBJ1-1; D remains unclear. CDR1 is MNHNS, CDR2 SASEGT, per germline. V dropped 1 base and J dropped 0 bases, with 6 bases sitting between them. This CDR3 spans 14 amino acids. In DNA, the CDR3 is TGTGCCAGCAGTGAAGGCAGCGTGAACACTGAAGCTTTCTTT. Encoded protein: CASSEGSVNTEAFF.

The chain employs TRBV6-6 and TRBJ1-2, with 9 bases matching TRBD1. Germline V lookup: CDR1 MNHNY, CDR2 SVGAGI (reference sequence). Trimming cost V 6 bases and J 4 bases; bases outside gene matches: 3. The CDR3 covers 13 residues. CDR3 in DNA: TGTGCCAGCAGAGGACAGGGGTCCTATGGCTACACCTTC. It translates to CASRGQGSYGYTF.

This clone was detected only a few times. The V gene is TRBV28, the J gene TRBJ1-4; D not resolved. The CDR3 has 13 amino acids. Germline lookup yields CDR1 MDHEN and CDR2 SYDVKM. The germline V and J ends were trimmed by 6 bases and 7 bases, with 12 bases remaining between them. This CDR3 reads CASSQNAGEKLFF. The CDR3 nucleotides are TGTGCCAGCAGCCAGAACGCGGGTGAAAAACTGTTTTTT.

The chain carries TRBV10-2 and TRBJ1-5; 8 bases line up with TRBD1. V lost 6 bases to trimming and J lost 4 bases; unmatched junction nucleotides: 8. Germline values: CDR1 WSHSY, CDR2 SAAADI. This CDR3 has 15 residues. The CDR3 loop is CASRRTTGENQPQHF. In DNA form, the CDR3 reads TGCGCCAGCAGAAGGACGACAGGGGAAAATCAGCCCCAGCATTTT.

V gene TRBV14 combines with J gene TRBJ1-4; D might be TRBD1 (5 bases). This CDR3 comprises 15 residues. Germline CDR1 reads SGHDN; CDR2 reads FVKESK. V lost 3 bases to trimming and J lost 0 bases, with 8 bases between them. CDR3 loop: CASSHWGATNEKLFF. The CDR3 DNA is TGTGCCAGCAGCCATTGGGGGGCAACTAATGAAAAACTGTTTTTT.

The rearrangement uses TRBV12-3 or TRBV12-4 and TRBJ2-7; a possible D gene is TRBD2 (5 bases). The V end lost 6 bases, the J end lost 1 base, and 7 bases lay between the germline ends. CDR3 length: 12 amino acids. Here the CDR3 reads CASSRGSYEQYF. The CDR3 DNA is TGTGCCAGCAGCCGGGGTTCCTACGAGCAGTACTTC.

The chain links TRBV5-1 to TRBJ2-1; 8 nucleotides align to TRBD2. CDR1 SGHRS and CDR2 YFSETQ come from the germline V gene. Trimming at V came to 3 bases and at J to 2 bases, leaving 10 bases not matched to a gene. The CDR3 loop spans 17 amino acids. This CDR3 reads CASSSRGTSGTYNEQFF. The CDR3 bases are TGCGCCAGCAGCTCTCGCGGTACTAGCGGAACCTACAATGAGCAGTTCTTC. The variable domain in full, completed from reference TRBV5-1 and TRBJ2-1, reads KAGVTQTPRYLIKTRGQQVTLSCSPISGHRSVSWYQQTPGQGLQFLFEYFSETQRNKGNFPGRFSGRQFSNSRSEMNVSTLELGDSALYLCASSSRGTSGTYNEQFFGPGTRLTVL.

The chain combines TRBV11-3 with TRBJ2-3; 9 bases are a match to TRBD2. The J segment lost 1 base and the V segment lost 5 bases, leaving 1 base of the junction unmatched. Germline CDR1 SGHNT, CDR2 YENEEA. The CDR3 runs 14 residues. The CDR3 DNA sequence: TGTGCCAGCAGCCGGACTAGCGGCACAGATACGCAGTATTTT. Protein product: CASSRTSGTDTQYF. Supplemented by reference TRBV11-3 and TRBJ2-3, the full variable domain reads EAGVVQSPRYKIIEKKQPVAFWCNPISGHNTLYWYLQNLGQGPELLIRYENEEAVDDSQLPKDRFSAERLKGVDSTLKIQPAELGDSAVYLCASSRTSGTDTQYFGPGTRLTVL.

This clone was picked up one time. The chain combines TRBV24-1 with TRBJ2-7, with 7 bases that match TRBD2. The CDR3 is 15 amino acids. V lost 3 bases to trimming and J lost 2 bases; unmatched junction nucleotides: 6. Germline loops: CDR1 KGHDR, CDR2 SFDVKD. The CDR3, as DNA: TGTGCCACCAGTGATCGGACTAGTCCCACCTACGAGCAGTACTTC. This codes for CATSDRTSPTYEQYF.

The chain joins TRBV28 to TRBJ2-3; a weak D match, TRBD1 (7 bases). Germline assignment: CDR1 MDHEN and CDR2 SYDVKM. Trimming removed 5 bases from V and 4 bases from J, with 13 bases in between. CDR3 length equals 14 residues. As DNA, the CDR3 is TGTGCCAGCAGTCAGGGGGGCCTTCCAGATACGCAGTATTTT. It encodes CASSQGGLPDTQYF.

The V call is TRBV2, the J call TRBJ2-7; D perhaps matches TRBD1 (6 bases). V was shortened by 6 bases and J by 4 bases, with 13 bases between the two germline ends. Germline loops: CDR1 SNHLY, CDR2 FYNNEI. The CDR3 covers 13 residues. This CDR3 is CASRGNRAYEQYF. The CDR3 region has the DNA TGTGCCAGCAGGGGGAACAGGGCGTACGAGCAGTACTTC.

CDR3 protein: CASSEGGGTSGYNEQFF. The CDR3 nucleotides are TGTGCCAGCAGCGAAGGAGGGGGGACTAGCGGCTACAATGAGCAGTTCTTC. This chain joins TRBV28 and TRBJ2-1; 11 nucleotides align to TRBD2. V was clipped by 6 bases and J by 3 bases; unmatched bases: 10. Germline V gives CDR1 MDHEN, CDR2 SYDVKM. The CDR3 runs 17 residues.

The chain uses TRBV7-2 and TRBJ2-4, with 8 bases lining up with TRBD1. Trimming took 4 bases from V and 4 from J; bases not matched to a gene: 0. Per the germline V gene, CDR1 is SGHTA and CDR2 is FQGNSA. The CDR3 is 13 amino acids. CDR3 loop: CASSWTGKNIQYF. Written as DNA, the CDR3 is TGTGCCAGCAGCTGGACAGGGAAAAACATTCAGTACTTC.

This clone was counted between two and nine times. This chain joins TRBV7-9 and TRBJ2-1; 8 bases fit TRBD2. V lost 5 bases, J lost 5 bases, and 5 bases stayed unmatched. CDR1 and CDR2 (germline): SEHNR, FQNEAQ (reference sequence). The CDR3 runs to 14 residues. The CDR3 protein is CASSPSGRDNEQFF. The CDR3, as DNA: TGTGCCAGCAGCCCCTCCGGGAGGGACAATGAGCAGTTCTTC.

The gene calls are TRBV28 and TRBJ1-2; 10 bases fit TRBD1. The CDR3 covers 15 residues. V shed 5 bases and J 2 bases; nucleotides not matched to a gene: 5. In germline, CDR1 is MDHEN, CDR2 SYDVKM. The CDR3 DNA is TGTGCCAGCAGTGACAGGGGGCGCTTCAACTATGGCTACACCTTC. This encodes CASSDRGRFNYGYTF.

CDR3 nucleotides: TGTGCCAGCAGTGCCTCAACAGGGGGCTTCAATGAGCAGTTCTTC. Translation gives CASSASTGGFNEQFF. The chain couples TRBV2 to TRBJ2-1, with TRBD1 identical over 9 bases. The CDR3 is made up of 15 amino acids. The V and J ends lost 4 bases and 6 bases, in that order; junction bases with no gene match: 7. Germline CDR1 is SNHLY and CDR2 is FYNNEI.

The chain recombines TRBV5-1 with TRBJ2-1; perhaps TRBD1 as D (5 bases). In germline, CDR1 is SGHRS, CDR2 YFSETQ. CDR3 length: 16 amino acids. Trimming removed 1 base from V and 7 bases from J, with 18 bases in between. This chain's CDR3 is CASSLTATGATNEQFF. The DNA of the CDR3 is TGCGCCAGCAGCTTGACAGCGACTGGGGCCACGAATGAGCAGTTCTTC.

The V and J genes are TRBV4-2 and TRBJ1-2, with 11 nucleotides matching TRBD1. J gave up 4 bases and V 3 bases, and 4 bases lay outside the gene matches. The CDR3 totals 15 residues. Germline V CDR1 and CDR2: LGHNA, YNFKEQ. The CDR3 bases are TGTGCCAGCAGCCAGGACAGGGGGCTTAGCTATGGCTACACCTTC. It encodes CASSQDRGLSYGYTF.

The chain uses TRBV18 and TRBJ1-1; 7 bases align to TRBD1. V shed 3 bases and J 4 bases; nucleotides not matched to a gene: 8. Per the germline V gene, CDR1 is KGHSH and CDR2 is LQKENI. CDR3 length: 15 residues. The CDR3 DNA sequence: TGTGCCAGCTCACCGCGACAGGGAGCAGTCACTGAAGCTTTCTTT. This sequence encodes CASSPRQGAVTEAFF.

About this clone: Germline and junction disagree at one end, which may indicate a read error. V is TRBV7-8 and J is TRBJ1-4, with no clear D. This CDR3 has 13 amino acids. Per germline, CDR1 SGHVS and CDR2 FQNEAQ. CDR3 region: CASSLGGRAGMGF. CDR3 in DNA: TGTGCCAGCAGCTTAGGAGGGCGTGCGGGGATGGGATTT.

The J gene is TRBJ1-5, the V gene TRBV4-1; no clear D gene. The CDR3 extends over 16 amino acids. V dropped 4 bases and J dropped 4 bases, with 17 bases sitting between them. Germline V gives CDR1 MGHRA, CDR2 YSYEKL. Written as DNA, the CDR3 is TGCGCCAGCAGCCCTATATATAATAGTCGAAATCAGCCCCAGCATTTT. Amino acid sequence: CASSPIYNSRNQPQHF.

CDR3 sequence (DNA): TGTGCCAGCAAGACCGGGACAGGGGGCCGAGGCTATGGCTACACCTTC. Residues: CASKTGTGGRGYGYTF. The chain is built from TRBV28 and TRBJ1-2; TRBD1 matches at 12 bases. V dropped 7 bases and J dropped 4; count of bases not matched to a gene: 10. The germline V gene encodes CDR1 MDHEN and CDR2 SYDVKM. CDR3 size: 16 residues.

The chain couples TRBV6-5 to TRBJ2-7, with D perhaps matching TRBD2 (6 bases). V was cut by 6 bases and J by 3 bases, with 18 bases left in between. Per germline, CDR1 MNHEY and CDR2 SVGAGI. This CDR3 has 15 residues. The CDR3 nucleotides are TGTGCCAGCAGGGAGGGGCTGGCCTACGACTACGAGCAGTACTTC. As protein: CASREGLAYDYEQYF.

The DNA of the CDR3 is TGTGCCAGCAGCCAAGATCTCGCTAGCGGCACAGATACGCAGTATTTT. This translates into CASSQDLASGTDTQYF. The chain recombines TRBV4-2 with TRBJ2-3, with TRBD2 as a possible D gene (6 bases). CDR1 is LGHNA, CDR2 YNFKEQ, per germline. Between the trimmed V and J ends, which lost 0 bases and 1 base, there was a span of 11 bases. The CDR3 is 16 residues long.

This rearrangement joins TRBV3-1 (or the pseudogene TRBV3-2) to TRBJ2-2; D gene unclear. The CDR3 contains 14 residues. V lost 4 bases and J 0 bases, leaving 6 bases between the germline ends. Germline V gene data show CDR1 as LGHDT and CDR2 as YNNKEL (reference sequence). The CDR3 is CASSPLANTGELFF. The CDR3 DNA reads as TGTGCCAGCAGCCCCCTCGCGAACACCGGGGAGCTGTTTTTT.

V is TRBV25-1 and J is TRBJ2-5; D may be TRBD1 (5 bases). V lost 0 bases and J 7 bases, leaving 6 bases between the germline ends. CDR1 is MGHDK, CDR2 SYGVNS, per germline. The CDR3 spans 12 residues. CDR3 sequence: CASSEYQGTQYF. As DNA, the CDR3 is TGTGCCAGCAGTGAATACCAGGGGACCCAGTACTTC.

V is TRBV6-5 and J is TRBJ2-3; 14 bases are shared with TRBD2. After removal of 6 bases from V and 15 bases from J, the junction contained 8 bases not matched to a gene. The CDR3 loop spans 13 amino acids. Looked up from germline, CDR1 is MNHEY and CDR2 is SVGAGI. CDR3 nucleotides: TGTGCCAGCAGGCCGGGACTAGCGGGGGTGAATTATTTT. Amino acid sequence: CASRPGLAGVNYF.

The chain carries TRBV6-5 and TRBJ1-1; TRBD1 is a possible D gene (5 bases). The germline CDR1 and CDR2 sequences are MNHEY and SVGAGI. Trimming took 8 bases from V and 1 from J, leaving 17 bases between them. This CDR3 is 15 amino acids long. The CDR3, as DNA: TGTGCCAGCCGAAGCGATAACAGGAGGAACACTGAAGCTTTCTTT. As protein: CASRSDNRRNTEAFF.